Listed here is a single T cell receptor (beta chain). This record belongs to a study of blood T cell repertoires in COVID-19. Study details: Some COVID-19 samples were acute and others convalescent; all came from the United States, Italy and Spain. PBMCs, B-cell-depleted T cells, or T cells provided the cDNA or gDNA that made up the material.

Study processing details: Reference gene primer amplification gave estimated nucleated cell counts. This table comes from immunoSEQ multiplex PCR, and its TCRdb copy is limited to in-frame clones, with some not included. V and J calls and clone size are as listed in that table; D and trimming were resolved from the DNA. This table holds 140,000 to 150,000 clones, more than 80% found once. This CDR3 has 15 amino acids. CDR1 and CDR2 from the germline V gene are SGHRS and YFSETQ. J was trimmed by 6 bases and V by 4 bases; bases with no gene match: 8. The sequence was obtained from a human donor with acute or convalescent COVID-19. The donor label of this sample is uncertain. What was sequenced was peripheral blood. V usage is TRBV5-1 and J usage is TRBJ2-1; 9 nucleotides agree with TRBD2. CDR3 sequence (DNA): TGCGCCAGCAGCGAGGGTAGCGGGGGCCCCAATGAGCAGTTCTTC. Translation gives CASSEGSGGPNEQFF.